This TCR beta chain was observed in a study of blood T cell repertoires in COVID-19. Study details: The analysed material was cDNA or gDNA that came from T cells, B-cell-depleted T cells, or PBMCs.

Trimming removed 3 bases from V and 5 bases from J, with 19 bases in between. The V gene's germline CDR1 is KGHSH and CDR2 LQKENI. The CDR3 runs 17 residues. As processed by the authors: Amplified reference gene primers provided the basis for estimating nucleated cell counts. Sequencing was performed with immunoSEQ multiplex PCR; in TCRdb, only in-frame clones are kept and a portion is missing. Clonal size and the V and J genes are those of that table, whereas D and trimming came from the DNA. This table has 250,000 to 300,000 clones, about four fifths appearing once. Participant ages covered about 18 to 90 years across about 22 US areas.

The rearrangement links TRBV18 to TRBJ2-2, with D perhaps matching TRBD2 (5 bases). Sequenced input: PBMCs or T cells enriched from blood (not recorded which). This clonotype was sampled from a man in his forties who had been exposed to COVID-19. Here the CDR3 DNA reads TGTGCCAGCTCACCTCCGTCGCGGAATCCGGGGACCGGGGAGCTGTTTTTT. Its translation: CASSPPSRNPGTGELFF.